Following are 21 T cell receptor beta chains from one sample sequenced in a study of blood T cell repertoires in COVID-19. The table came from immunoSEQ multiplex PCR; TCRdb's copy has only in-frame clones and leaves some out. Among around 26,000 clones listed, 80% to 90% were seen once. Sequencing was done on a sample of peripheral blood. The receptors derive from a human donor in a cohort sampled during active COVID-19.

This rearrangement joins TRBV6-5 to TRBJ1-1, with a weak D call TRBD1 (5 bases). Germline V gene sequence: CDR1 MNHEY, CDR2 SVGAGI. The CDR3 consists of 15 residues. Trimming stripped 4 bases from V and 6 bases from J, with 18 bases between. CDR3 sequence: CASSSSGFVPPEAFF. For the CDR3, the DNA is TGTGCCAGCAGTTCGTCAGGGTTCGTTCCGCCTGAAGCTTTCTTT.

V gene TRBV4-2 combines with J gene TRBJ2-7, with 15 bases identical to TRBD2. With V trimmed by 4 bases and J by 4 bases, 11 bases remained unmatched. CDR3 size: 18 residues. In germline, CDR1 is LGHNA, CDR2 YNFKEQ. The CDR3 DNA reads TGTGCCAGCAGCCTCAACACGGGACTAGCGGGGGGCGGGTACGAGCAGTACTTC. Translated, it gives CASSLNTGLAGGGYEQYF.

The chain employs TRBV4-2 and TRBJ1-1, with 8 bases identical to TRBD1. The germline V gene encodes CDR1 LGHNA and CDR2 YNFKEQ. Unmatched junction bases numbered 3, after V lost 0 bases and J lost 6 bases. There are 14 residues in the CDR3. The CDR3 reads CASSQDSGGPEAFF. DNA of the CDR3: TGTGCCAGCAGCCAAGATTCAGGGGGCCCTGAAGCTTTCTTT.

The V gene is TRBV7-9, the J gene TRBJ1-2; tentatively, D is TRBD1 (6 bases). The CDR3 is 16 amino acids. Germline V gene lookup returns CDR1 SEHNR and CDR2 FQNEAQ (reference sequence). Trimming shortened V by 4 bases and J by 8 bases, and 23 bases separated the two germline ends. CDR3 nucleotides: TGTGCCAGCAGCTCCCAAACAGGGACGTTGCGAGCCGGCTACACCTTC. The encoded protein is CASSSQTGTLRAGYTF. Full variable domain (missing parts from reference TRBV7-9 and TRBJ1-2): DTGVSQNPRHKITKRGQNVTFRCDPISEHNRLYWYRQTLGQGPEFLTYFQNEAQLEKSRLLSDRFSAERPKGSFSTLEIQRTEQGDSAMYLCASSSQTGTLRAGYTFGSGTRLTVV.

The chain has TRBV6-2 or TRBV6-3 and TRBJ2-7; D gene ambiguous. Looked up from germline, CDR1 is MNHEY and CDR2 is SVGEGT. Trimming left V 5 bases short and J 2 bases short, with 4 bases between. The CDR3 is made up of 11 amino acids. CDR3 DNA sequence: TGTGCCAGCAGTCAGACCTACGAGCAGTACTTC. Its translation is CASSQTYEQYF.

This clone was picked up a small number of times. This chain uses TRBV6-6 with TRBJ1-5; D unclear. Germline CDR1 MNHNY, CDR2 SVGAGI (reference sequence). The CDR3 sequence is 14 residues long. Trimming removed 8 bases from V and 2 bases from J, with 13 bases in between. CDR3 in amino acids: CASGPAGGNQPQHF. For the CDR3, the DNA is TGTGCCAGCGGCCCCGCGGGAGGCAATCAGCCCCAGCATTTT.

The count of this clone is one. V usage is TRBV2 and J usage is TRBJ2-7; TRBD1 agrees at 9 bases. The germline CDR1 and CDR2 sequences are SNHLY and FYNNEI. CDR3 size: 14 residues. The trim removed 5 bases at V and 2 bases at J, leaving 4 bases unmatched. CDR3 nucleotides: TGTGCCAGCAGTTCCGGGACAGGGACCTACGAGCAGTACTTC. Translated: CASSSGTGTYEQYF.

This sequence joins TRBV4-2 and TRBJ1-1, with 9 bases lining up with TRBD1. This CDR3 is 14 amino acids long. Unmatched junction bases numbered 9, after V lost 4 bases and J lost 9 bases. Germline V gene data show CDR1 as LGHNA and CDR2 as YNFKEQ. The CDR3: CASSRQGVPDQAFF. The CDR3 nucleotides read TGTGCCAGCAGCCGACAGGGGGTCCCTGATCAAGCTTTCTTT.

The chain combines TRBV7-6 with TRBJ2-3, with 8 bases that match TRBD2. Germline values: CDR1 SGHVS, CDR2 FNYEAQ. V shed 2 bases and J 2 bases; nucleotides not matched to a gene: 3. The CDR3 runs to 15 residues. Here the CDR3 DNA reads TGTGCCAGCAGCTTATTCGGGGGGGCCACAGATACGCAGTATTTT. Amino acids: CASSLFGGATDTQYF.

The CDR3 DNA reads TGTGCCAGCAGCCGACAGGGGAGAGATGAGCAGTTCTTC. Translation gives CASSRQGRDEQFF. The chain couples TRBV7-2 to TRBJ2-1; 8 bases match TRBD1. The CDR3 contains 13 residues. CDR1 is SGHTA and CDR2 is FQGNSA in the germline V gene. The junction had 5 bases not matched to a gene; V was cut back by 5 bases and J by 8 bases.

The gene calls are TRBV18 and TRBJ2-3; 9 positions agree with TRBD2. The V gene end was trimmed by 1 base and the J gene end by 1 base; junction bases not matched to a gene: 0. This CDR3 is built from 15 residues. Germline loops: CDR1 KGHSH, CDR2 LQKENI. CDR3 region: CASSPLAGGTDTQYF. CDR3 in DNA: TGTGCCAGCTCACCACTAGCGGGGGGCACAGATACGCAGTATTTT.

The J gene is TRBJ2-3, the V gene TRBV28, with 9 bases lining up with TRBD2. This CDR3 spans 16 amino acids. From germline, CDR1 is MDHEN and CDR2 SYDVKM. Trimming took 4 bases from V and 6 from J; bases not matched to a gene: 11. CDR3 amino acids: CASSSLSGGGSDTQYF. The DNA of the CDR3 is TGTGCCAGCAGTTCCCTTAGCGGGGGAGGATCGGATACGCAGTATTTT. Full variable domain (rest looked up from reference TRBV28 and TRBJ2-3): DVKVTQSSRYLVKRTGEKVFLECVQDMDHENMFWYRQDPGLGLRLIYFSYDVKMKEKGDIPEGYSVSREKKERFSLILESASTNQTSMYLCASSSLSGGGSDTQYFGPGTRLTVL.

The chain couples TRBV19 to TRBJ1-1, with TRBD1 identical over 9 bases. V shed 6 bases and J 8 bases; nucleotides not matched to a gene: 13. Germline CDR1 reads LNHDA; CDR2 reads SQIVND (reference sequence). The length of the CDR3 is 15 residues. The CDR3 loop reads CASRAGTGYVSEAFF. CDR3 sequence (DNA): TGTGCCAGTAGAGCCGGGACAGGGTATGTGTCGGAAGCTTTCTTT.

This chain uses TRBV6-1 with TRBJ1-2; 9 bases line up with TRBD1. Germline V CDR1 and CDR2: MNHNS, SASEGT. V shed 1 base, J shed 2 bases, and the junction held 8 bases outside the gene matches. The CDR3 consists of 17 residues. CDR3 in amino acids: CASSEVGDREVNYGYTF. As DNA, the CDR3 is TGTGCCAGCAGTGAAGTGGGGGACAGGGAAGTAAACTATGGCTACACCTTC.

CDR3 amino acids: CSVVGSPYNEQFF. In DNA form, the CDR3 reads TGCAGCGTTGTAGGGAGCCCCTACAATGAGCAGTTCTTC. This chain connects TRBV29-1 to TRBJ2-1; D perhaps matches TRBD2 (5 bases). Trimming took off 4 bases at V and 2 bases at J, with 9 bases between the two ends. Germline loops: CDR1 SQVTM, CDR2 ANQGSEA. There are 13 residues in the CDR3.

This clone was recorded a few times. This chain connects TRBV19 to TRBJ1-1, with 8 bases fitting TRBD1. Germline assignment: CDR1 LNHDA and CDR2 SQIVND (reference sequence). The CDR3 contains 13 residues. Losses at the gene ends were 3 bases for V and 10 bases for J; bases not matched to a gene: 7. Here the CDR3 DNA reads TGTGCCAGTAGTATCAGACAGGGGAAAGGAGCTTTCTTT. Protein sequence: CASSIRQGKGAFF. Full variable domain (rest looked up from reference TRBV19 and TRBJ1-1): DGGITQSPKYLFRKEGQNVTLSCEQNLNHDAMYWYRQDPGQGLRLIYYSQIVNDFQKGDIAEGYSVSREKKESFPLTVTSAQKNPTAFYLCASSIRQGKGAFFGQGTRLTVV.

The rearrangement uses TRBV6-2 or TRBV6-3 and TRBJ1-1, with unresolved D. Trimming pared 6 bases from V and 0 bases from J, leaving 8 bases between. CDR3 length: 13 amino acids. CDR1 and CDR2 from the germline V gene are MNHEY and SVGEGT. The CDR3 sequence: CASSTEMNTEAFF. DNA for the CDR3: TGTGCCAGCAGCACAGAAATGAACACTGAAGCTTTCTTT.

This chain uses TRBV10-3 with TRBJ1-4, with 9 bases fitting TRBD1. The CDR3 extends over 14 amino acids. Trimming cost V 6 bases and J 5 bases; bases outside gene matches: 4. Germline-derived CDR1 and CDR2 are ENHRY and SYGVKD. The CDR3 protein is CAISPGTGNEKLFF. The CDR3 DNA follows: TGTGCCATCAGCCCCGGGACAGGGAATGAAAAACTGTTTTTT.

This sequence joins TRBV5-1 and TRBJ2-1; no clear D. This CDR3 region has 13 residues. Trimming took off 6 bases at V and 0 bases at J, with 7 bases between the two ends. Germline V gives CDR1 SGHRS, CDR2 YFSETQ. The CDR3 protein is CASTANSYNEQFF. The DNA of the CDR3 is TGCGCCAGCACAGCGAACTCCTACAATGAGCAGTTCTTC.

The chain has TRBV6-5 and TRBJ1-1; TRBD1 is a possible D gene (5 bases). Trimming pared 11 bases from V and 1 base from J, leaving 14 bases between. The CDR3 runs 13 residues. Germline CDR1 reads MNHEY; CDR2 reads SVGAGI. The CDR3 DNA reads as TGTGCCGCCTGGGGGAGGGAGAACACTGAAGCTTTCTTT. It codes for CAAWGRENTEAFF.

The chain employs TRBV7-2 and TRBJ2-7; perhaps TRBD1 as D (6 bases). The CDR3 has 13 amino acids. The ends were cut back, 4 bases at V and 7 bases at J, with 14 bases in the middle. CDR1 and CDR2 (germline): SGHTA, FQGNSA. CDR3 in amino acids: CASSSRRRGEQYF. DNA of the CDR3: TGTGCCAGCAGCTCCCGGCGTAGGGGGGAGCAGTACTTC. The full variable domain, its missing parts supplied by reference TRBV7-2 and TRBJ2-7, is GAGVSQSPSNKVTEKGKDVELRCDPISGHTALYWYRQSLGQGLEFLIYFQGNSAPDKSGLPSDRFSAERTGGSVSTLTIQRTQQEDSAVYLCASSSRRRGEQYFGPGTRLTVT.